This is a list of T cell receptor beta chains from one sample in a study of graft-versus-host responses after intestinal transplantation. These receptors have no known antigen. The method was immunoSEQ multiplex PCR; TCRdb's version includes in-frame clones alone and lacks a portion of them. The sample records about 96,000 clones, more than 90% being singletons. The sequenced sample was unstimulated CD4+ T cells sorted from spleen or lymph node cells, obtained before intestinal transplant. These receptors all stem from a human donor who received an intestinal transplant. CDR3s include the opening cysteine and the closing phenylalanine or tryptophan. D genes are given only for firm matches. The size entry is marked missing in some rows and otherwise reads once, few, many or a size class.

>-|TRBV7-6|TRBD1|TRBJ1-1
CASSRGQGNTEALF
TGTGCCAGCAGCCGCGGACAGGGGAACACTGAAGCTCTCTTT
>-|TRBV5-1|TRBD2|TRBJ2-2
CASSLWLGGPRTGELFF
TGCGCCAGCAGCTTGTGGTTGGGAGGGCCGCGCACCGGGGAGCTGTTTTTT
>few|TRBV7-9|-|TRBJ1-4
CASSPLGEKLFF
TGTGCCAGCAGTCCTCTAGGGGAAAAACTGTTTTTT
>-|TRBV19|-|TRBJ1-2
CASSIRAYGYTF
TGTGCCAGTAGTATTCGGGCTTACGGCTACACCTTC
>once|TRBV15|-|TRBJ2-7
CATSAGTGDYEQYF
TGTGCCACCAGCGCCGGGACTGGCGACTACGAGCAGTACTTC
>-|TRBV10-3|-|TRBJ1-5
CAISAEGGGNQPQHF
TGTGCCATCAGTGCCGAGGGGGGGGGCAATCAGCCCCAGCATTTT
>-|TRBV19|-|TRBJ1-1
CASSIRGRMNTEAFF
TGTGCCAGTAGTATCCGTGGACGGATGAACACTGAAGCTTTCTTT
>-|TRBV7-8|TRBD2|TRBJ2-7
CASSSRRGDYEQYF
TGTGCCAGCAGCTCTCGACGGGGGGACTACGAGCAGTACTTC
>-|TRBV28|-|TRBJ2-1
CASSSRLSNEQFF
TGTGCCAGCAGTTCCCGGCTATCCAATGAGCAGTTCTTC
>-|TRBV29-1|TRBD1|TRBJ2-3
CSVRQGRGTDTQYF
TGCAGCGTTAGACAGGGGCGCGGAACAGATACGCAGTATTTT
>-|TRBV27|-|TRBJ2-7
CASSLFLGGSRGSYEQYF
TGTGCCAGCAGTTTATTTCTGGGGGGAAGCAGGGGCTCCTACGAGCAGTACTTC
>once|TRBV21-1|-|TRBJ1-3
CASSLKGTGGNTIYF
TGTGCCAGCAGCCTAAAGGGGACAGGGGGAAACACCATATATTTT
>-|TRBV6-1|TRBD1|TRBJ2-5
CASKGDRADAGAQYF
TGTGCCAGCAAGGGGGACAGGGCCGACGCAGGGGCCCAGTACTTC
>-|TRBV9|-|TRBJ1-3
CASSPRGGPSGGNTIYF
TGTGCCAGCAGCCCCAGAGGGGGACCCAGCGGTGGAAACACCATATATTTT
>-|TRBV5-1|TRBD2|TRBJ2-1
CASSPLAGGLYNEQFF
TGCGCCAGCAGCCCACTAGCGGGAGGGCTCTACAATGAGCAGTTCTTC
>-|TRBV27|-|TRBJ1-5
CASSLREGDQPQHF
TGTGCCAGCAGTCTCAGGGAGGGGGATCAGCCCCAGCATTTT
>-|TRBV18|-|TRBJ2-7
CASSPPIGEQYF
TGTGCCAGCTCACCCCCCATCGGCGAGCAGTACTTC
>-|TRBV27|-|TRBJ1-5
CASSQREGNQPQHF
TGTGCCAGCAGCCAGCGCGAGGGGAATCAGCCCCAGCATTTT
>-|TRBV11-2|-|TRBJ2-7
CASSLTPTRSYEQYF
TGTGCCAGCAGCTTAACTCCAACCCGCTCCTACGAGCAGTACTTC
>few|TRBV28|-|TRBJ2-5
CASSLTGGGQETQYF
TGTGCCAGCAGTTTAACGGGGGGCGGCCAAGAGACCCAGTACTTC
>-|TRBV19|TRBD1|TRBJ2-7
CASRRDRETGEQYF
TGTGCCAGTAGACGAGACAGGGAGACTGGCGAGCAGTACTTC
>-|TRBV9|-|TRBJ2-5
CASSVEGRAWRGETQYF
TGTGCCAGCAGCGTAGAAGGGCGGGCATGGAGGGGGGAGACCCAGTACTTC
>-|TRBV27|-|TRBJ2-3
CASSLGQSTDTQYF
TGTGCCAGCAGTTTAGGACAGAGCACAGATACGCAGTATTTT
>-|TRBV6-1|TRBD1|TRBJ2-7
CASSPGQPYEQYF
TGTGCCAGCAGCCCGGGACAGCCCTACGAGCAGTACTTC
>-|TRBV10-1|-|TRBJ2-3
CASSGRDGRMQYF
TGCGCCAGCAGTGGGCGGGATGGAAGGATGCAGTATTTT
>-|TRBV28|TRBD1|TRBJ1-2
CASSSFRGSLYGYTF
TGTGCCAGCAGCTCCTTCAGGGGGAGTCTCTATGGCTACACCTTC
>-|TRBV4-2|-|TRBJ1-5
CASSQGTPNQPQHF
TGTGCCAGCAGCCAAGGGACCCCCAATCAGCCCCAGCATTTT
>-|TRBV4-1|TRBD1|TRBJ2-2
CASSYRRLQRGGLSTGELFF
TGCGCCAGCAGCTACAGGAGATTACAGAGAGGGGGCCTTAGCACCGGGGAGCTGTTTTTT
>-|TRBV10-1|-|TRBJ2-1
CASSESINEQFF
TGCGCCAGCAGTGAGTCGATCAATGAGCAGTTCTTC
>-|TRBV7-3|-|TRBJ2-3
CASSLMVAASTDTQYF
TGTGCCAGCAGCTTAATGGTAGCGGCTAGCACAGATACGCAGTATTTT
>-|TRBV5-1|TRBD2|TRBJ2-2
CASSLVGLAERNTGELFF
TGCGCCAGCAGCTTGGTGGGACTAGCGGAGAGGAACACCGGGGAGCTGTTTTTT
>-|TRBV19|TRBD2|TRBJ2-5
CASSIGLAGETQYF
TGTGCCAGTAGTATCGGACTAGCGGGAGAGACCCAGTACTTC
>-|TRBV30|-|TRBJ2-7
CAWSGGGAYEQYF
TGTGCCTGGAGTGGCGGTGGGGCCTACGAGCAGTACTTC
>once|TRBV2|TRBD1|TRBJ2-7
CASRDTGTGKYEQYF
TGTGCCAGCAGAGACACCGGGACAGGAAAGTACGAGCAGTACTTC
>-|TRBV5-1|TRBD1|TRBJ2-1
CASRPGGTRTYNEQFF
TGCGCCAGCAGACCAGGGGGCACGAGAACCTACAATGAGCAGTTCTTC
>-|TRBV5-4|TRBD2|TRBJ2-2
CASSRGTSGNTGELFF
TGTGCCAGCAGCAGAGGGACTAGCGGGAACACCGGGGAGCTGTTTTTT
>-|TRBV28|TRBD1|TRBJ2-2
CASSLGTAANTGELFF
TGTGCCAGCAGTTTAGGGACAGCGGCGAACACCGGGGAGCTGTTTTTT
>-|TRBV4-2|-|TRBJ1-1
CASSLEGRDTEAFF
TGTGCCAGCAGCTTGGAGGGACGGGACACTGAAGCTTTCTTT
>-|TRBV27|-|TRBJ2-5
CASSLRESGIQYF
TGTGCCAGCAGTTTACGAGAATCGGGGATCCAGTACTTC
>-|TRBV2|-|TRBJ1-6
CASTTDTYNSPLHF
TGTGCCAGCACGACAGACACATATAATTCACCCCTCCACTTT
>-|TRBV19|TRBD1|TRBJ1-5
CASKTGVSSNQPQHF
TGTGCCAGTAAAACAGGGGTGTCCAGCAATCAGCCCCAGCATTTT
>-|TRBV6-5|TRBD1|TRBJ1-4
CASSFQGGNEKLFF
TGTGCCAGCAGTTTTCAGGGGGGGAATGAAAAACTGTTTTTT
>-|TRBV28|-|TRBJ2-7
CASSPLAPYEQYF
TGTGCCAGCAGCCCCCTAGCGCCCTACGAGCAGTACTTC
>-|TRBV23-1|TRBD1|TRBJ1-4
CASSQSKARGQGNEKLFF
TGCGCCAGCAGTCAATCGAAGGCCAGGGGGCAGGGTAATGAAAAACTGTTTTTT
>-|TRBV18|-|TRBJ1-1
CASSPDTEAFF
TGTGCCAGCTCACCGGACACTGAAGCTTTCTTT
>once|TRBV18|-|TRBJ1-2
CASSPLDGGIGYTF
TGTGCCAGCTCACCACTGGACGGAGGGATTGGCTACACCTTC
>-|TRBV28|TRBD1|TRBJ2-1
CASSTLDRGAYNEQFF
TGTGCCAGCAGTACCCTCGACAGGGGCGCCTACAATGAGCAGTTCTTC
>-|TRBV18|TRBD2|TRBJ2-7
CASSPPGLAEYEQYF
TGTGCCAGCTCACCACCGGGACTAGCCGAGTACGAGCAGTACTTC
>-|TRBV6-1|TRBD2|TRBJ2-1
CASSDWGGSYNEQFF
TGTGCCAGCAGTGATTGGGGGGGGTCCTACAATGAGCAGTTCTTC
>-|TRBV5-4|-|TRBJ2-7
CASSLGTGRGAHEQYF
TGTGCCAGCAGCTTGGGGACGGGGAGAGGTGCGCACGAGCAGTACTTC
>-|TRBV6-6|-|TRBJ1-4
CASSYGGGNEKLFF
TGTGCCAGCAGTTACGGCGGGGGCAATGAAAAACTGTTTTTT
>-|TRBV4-1|-|TRBJ1-3
CASSSRDNSGNTIYF
TGCGCCAGCAGCTCCCGGGACAACTCTGGAAACACCATATATTTT
>-|TRBV19|-|TRBJ2-5
CASNPGSSQETQYF
TGTGCCAGTAACCCCGGGAGTTCTCAAGAGACCCAGTACTTC
>-|TRBV5-1|-|TRBJ2-1
CASSSGDEINEQFF
TGCGCCAGCAGCTCTGGGGACGAAATCAATGAGCAGTTCTTC